The T cell receptor (beta chain) described here comes from a study of cytomegalovirus exposure and HLA in healthy donors. Primers included in the PCR were 60 Vbeta and 13 Jbeta primers. TCRdb keeps only in-frame clones here, not all; method: immunoSEQ multiplex PCR. This sample has about 98,000 clones, with 60% to 80% found just once. Remarks on this clone: At one end the junction does not follow the germline gene, possibly because of a read error.

This CDR3 contains 17 residues. Germline V gene sequence: CDR1 MGHRA, CDR2 YSYEKL. V gene TRBV4-1 combines with J gene TRBJ2-4; D may be TRBD1 (5 bases). Sequencing was performed on PBMCs. This sequence originates from a male donor in good health and CMV-seropositive. CDR3 protein: CASSQGLPRVAKNSQYF. The CDR3 DNA reads as TGCGCCAGCAGCCAAGGGTTACCCAGGGTGGCCAAAAACAGTCAGTACTTC.